This paragraph covers one TCR beta chain sequence. What it binds is not known. This sample is drawn from a study of CD8+ T cells in alopecia areata. V was trimmed by 5 bases and J by 1 base, leaving 15 bases between them. Germline CDR1 GTSNPN, CDR2 SVGIG (reference sequence). CDR3 size: 15 residues. It was cDNA, reverse transcribed from extracted RNA, that served as the sequencing template. Data came from immunoSEQ multiplex PCR; TCRdb stores just in-frame clones and leaves some out. The sample carries 200,000 to 250,000 clones, more than 30% recorded once. This sample's treatment: oral pan-JAK inhibitor, 5-10 mg twice daily. Study findings and constraints: Possibly as an HLA-related effect, TCR sharing across patients appeared less clear than in mice. Elevated clonality characterized lesional scalp relative to normal scalp, particularly in alopecia totalis/universalis.

The genes are TRBV30 and TRBJ1-5; D ambiguous. Sequencing was performed on CD4+ T cells sorted from blood, taken between weeks 30 and 35, from a patient treated with tofacitinib. The clonotype originates from a human donor with alopecia areata. In DNA, the CDR3 is TGTGCCTGGGCCCGGGCAGCGGCAAGCAATCAGCCCCAGCATTTT. Translation gives CAWARAAASNQPQHF.